What follows are 2 T cell receptor beta chains derived from one specimen sequenced in a study of blood T cell repertoires in COVID-19 (TCRdb year 2020). Preparation of the library involved the immunoSEQ multiplex PCR assay. TCRdb obtained this table from immuneACCESS and retained in-frame rearrangements with V and J assigned. These tables miss some clones; where compared with another copy, unresolved V genes account for less than half of the shortfall, and the remainder is unexplained. For this sample there are around 70,000 clones; around 80% appear just once. The ten largest clones capture over 15% of the sample. The sample comprised peripheral blood. These receptors were obtained from a woman aged 55-69 years with acute or convalescent COVID-19.

J is TRBJ2-1 and V is TRBV5-4, with a tentative D call TRBD2 (5 bases). The CDR3 spans 13 residues. Germline V gene sequence: CDR1 SGHNT, CDR2 YYREEE (reference sequence). V lost 4 bases to trimming and J lost 10 bases, with 15 bases between them. In DNA, the CDR3 is TGTGCCAGCAGCAAGGGTCCGGGATCCGAGCAGTTCTTC. Translated: CASSKGPGSEQFF.

This clone was detected a few times. The chain combines TRBV6-2 or TRBV6-3 with TRBJ2-4; a possible D gene is TRBD1 (6 bases). Trimming stripped 2 bases from V and 0 bases from J, with 14 bases between. The CDR3 has 17 amino acids. CDR1 is MNHEY, CDR2 SVGEGT, per germline. CDR3 region: CASSYRAGDLAKNIQYF. The CDR3, as DNA: TGTGCCAGCAGTTACAGGGCAGGGGATTTAGCCAAAAACATTCAGTACTTC.